These 26 T cell receptor beta chains came from one sample sequenced in a study of post-analysis software for immune sequencing data. These receptors are not linked to any known antigen. Study conclusions and caveats: Patients had higher frequencies than controls of roughly five TRBV segments, including TRBV5-6, TRBV5-1 and TRBV20-1.

Prepared TCR beta cDNA libraries contained unique molecular identifiers. TCRdb redid the calling of the PCR reads with MiXCR, one entry per CDR3 protein. The sample comprises some 260,000 distinct CDR3 sequences, 35% to 45% of which are singletons, and approximately 4.6% rests with the top ten. Sample: blood. The receptor set was obtained from a girl aged 10-17 years with multiple sclerosis.

For this clonotype: This may be a read error, as it is one base from a much larger clone. V and J are TRBV5-5 and TRBJ2-5; 7 nucleotides align to TRBD1. The DNA end favors TRBJ2-7, so the J call may be wrong. There are 14 residues in the CDR3. Looked up from germline, CDR1 is SGHKS and CDR2 is YYEKEE (reference sequence). CDR3 sequence: CASRPRGIGHEQYF. The DNA for the CDR3 is TGTGCCAGCAGACCCAGGGGGATTGGCCACGAGCAGTACTTC.

This clonotype was recorded a few times. The chain recombines TRBV7-9 with TRBJ1-1, with TRBD1 matching over 11 bases. Germline values: CDR1 SEHNR, CDR2 FQNEAQ (reference sequence). V lost 6 bases to trimming and J lost 3 bases; unmatched junction nucleotides: 15. The CDR3 is made up of 18 amino acids. This CDR3 is CASRAPPGTGGRHTEAFF. The CDR3 nucleotides are TGTGCCAGCAGAGCTCCCCCGGGGACAGGGGGTCGGCACACTGAAGCTTTCTTT.

This clonotype was counted once. This chain uses TRBV2 with TRBJ2-7; 8 bases agree with TRBD2. The CDR3 consists of 13 residues. Germline V gene lookup returns CDR1 SNHLY and CDR2 FYNNEI. V shed 5 bases and J 5 bases; nucleotides not matched to a gene: 5. CDR3 loop: CASSSGTRNEQYF. The CDR3 bases are TGTGCCAGCAGTTCCGGGACTAGAAACGAGCAGTACTTC.

The V call is TRBV30, the J call TRBJ1-5; D remains unclear. The CDR3 sequence is 14 residues long. The V end was cut by 3 bases, the J end by 4 bases, with 13 bases between. The germline gives CDR1 GTSNPN, CDR2 SVGIG (reference sequence). CDR3 sequence: CAWRVKQKNQPQHF. The CDR3, as DNA: TGTGCCTGGAGGGTAAAACAGAAGAATCAGCCCCAGCATTTT.

This clonotype was detected many times. The chain combines TRBV10-2 with TRBJ1-1; D call uncertain. V was trimmed by 3 bases and J by 0 bases, leaving 8 bases between them. The CDR3 runs 14 residues. From germline, CDR1 is WSHSY and CDR2 SAAADI. The CDR3, as DNA: TGCGCCAGCAGTGAACGGGGAATGAACACTGAAGCTTTCTTT. Protein product: CASSERGMNTEAFF.

This chain links TRBV5-6 with TRBJ2-7; a possible D gene is TRBD2 (6 bases). The CDR3 has 14 amino acids. Per germline, CDR1 SGHDT and CDR2 YYEEEE. Trimming pared 0 bases from V and 0 bases from J, leaving 7 bases between. The CDR3 sequence: CASSLGGVSYEQYF. CDR3 DNA: TGTGCCAGCAGCTTGGGGGGGGTCTCCTACGAGCAGTACTTC.

This clonotype was recorded at least ten times. V is TRBV5-6 and J is TRBJ2-7; possibly TRBD1 for D (5 bases). The CDR3 is 12 residues long. The V gene lost 4 bases and the J gene lost 6 bases, with 11 bases spanning the gap. CDR1 SGHDT and CDR2 YYEEEE come from the germline V gene. The CDR3 loop reads CASSVQESEQYF. The DNA for the CDR3 is TGTGCCAGCAGCGTACAGGAGAGCGAGCAGTACTTC.

The chain carries TRBV5-1 and TRBJ2-3; D possibly matches TRBD1 or TRBD2 (5 bases each). The CDR3 sequence is 15 residues long. The germline V gene has CDR1 SGHRS and CDR2 YFSETQ. V was trimmed by 3 bases and J by 2 bases, leaving 13 bases between them. In nucleotides, the CDR3 is TGCGCCAGCAGCTATGAGGGGAGATACACAGATACGCAGTATTTT. It encodes CASSYEGRYTDTQYF.

This chain links TRBV6-1 with TRBJ1-6; 10 bases are a match to TRBD1. CDR1 is MNHNS and CDR2 is SASEGT in the germline V gene. This CDR3 spans 17 amino acids. After removal of 7 bases from V and 18 bases from J, the junction contained 24 bases not matched to a gene. CDR3 sequence (DNA): TGTGCCAGCACTGCGGGACCGGGACAGGGGCCTAATTCACCTCCCCACTTT. Its protein is CASTAGPGQGPNSPPHF.

This clonotype has a count of ten or more. CDR3 DNA: TGTGCCAGCACCCTTCTTGAGGGAAGTGGCTACACCTTC. Residues: CASTLLEGSGYTF. The chain recombines TRBV2 with TRBJ1-2; no clear D gene. Trimming shortened V by 7 bases and J by 7 bases, and 16 bases separated the two germline ends. This CDR3 is built from 13 residues. Germline CDR1 is SNHLY and CDR2 is FYNNEI.

This clonotype has just a few counts. CDR3 nucleotide sequence: TGCAGCGTTGAGGGTCCCAGGGAGAAGAGAAACACCATATATTTT. Protein: CSVEGPREKRNTIYF. The chain has TRBV29-1 and TRBJ1-3, with TRBD1 as a possible D gene (5 bases). Germline-derived CDR1 and CDR2 are SQVTM and ANQGSEA. This CDR3 region has 15 residues. The ends were cut back, 3 bases at V and 5 bases at J, with 17 bases in the middle.

This clonotype was observed a single time. V and J are TRBV6-2 or TRBV6-3 and TRBJ2-7; TRBD2 might be the D (6 bases). The length of the CDR3 is 14 residues. Germline V CDR1 and CDR2: MNHEY, SVGEGT. With 2 bases removed from V and 0 bases from J, the gap between germline ends came to 8 bases. The CDR3 is CASSYGGYSYEQYF. CDR3 nucleotides: TGTGCCAGCAGTTACGGGGGGTACTCCTACGAGCAGTACTTC.

The genes are TRBV4-3 and TRBJ2-5; TRBD2 might be the D (6 bases). The CDR3 loop spans 17 amino acids. The V end lost 0 bases, the J end lost 3 bases, and 17 bases lay between the germline ends. The germline gives CDR1 LGHNA, CDR2 YSLEER. As DNA, the CDR3 is TGCGCCAGCAGCCAAGATCTCGGAGGGGATATTGAAGAGACCCAGTACTTC. This encodes CASSQDLGGDIEETQYF.

This clonotype was picked up many times. This chain connects TRBV3-1 to TRBJ2-5; D gene unclear. Trimming cost V 5 bases and J 4 bases, with 5 bases left between them. Looked up from germline, CDR1 is LGHDT and CDR2 is YNNKEL (reference sequence). This CDR3 has 11 amino acids. Written as DNA, the CDR3 is TGTGCCAGCAGCGGCGGAGAGACCCAGTACTTC. This translates into CASSGGETQYF.

This clonotype was observed many times. The J gene is TRBJ1-2, the V gene TRBV5-1; 9 nucleotides align to TRBD1. CDR1 is SGHRS and CDR2 is YFSETQ in the germline V gene. Trimming cost V 5 bases and J 1 base; bases outside gene matches: 9. The CDR3 runs to 16 residues. CDR3 amino acids: CASSSIPGQGNYGYTF. The CDR3 region has the DNA TGCGCCAGCAGTTCTATTCCGGGACAGGGTAACTATGGCTACACCTTC.

This sequence joins TRBV15 and TRBJ2-7; D is uncertain. Trimming pared 0 bases from V and 7 bases from J, leaving 13 bases between. The germline V gene encodes CDR1 LNHNV and CDR2 YYDKDF (reference sequence). The CDR3 totals 14 residues. CDR3 DNA sequence: TGTGCCACCAGCAGAGATCGCTTCTACAATGAGCAGTACTTC. It is translated as CATSRDRFYNEQYF.

This clonotype occurred many times. J is TRBJ1-2 and V is TRBV29-1; D is ambiguous. This CDR3 has 13 residues. Germline V gives CDR1 SQVTM, CDR2 ANQGSEA. V was pared by 3 bases and J by 3 bases, with 11 bases between. The CDR3 bases are TGCAGCGTTGAGAGCCTGTGGGACTATGGCTACACCTTC. This gives the protein CSVESLWDYGYTF. Complete variable domain (other parts from reference TRBV29-1 and TRBJ1-2): SAVISQKPSRDICQRGTSLTIQCQVDSQVTMMFWYRQQPGQSLTLIATANQGSEATYESGFVIDKFPISRPNLTFSTLTVSNMSPEDSSIYLCSVESLWDYGYTFGSGTRLTVV.

This clonotype was seen ten or more times. V and J are TRBV7-9 and TRBJ2-3; 14 bases match TRBD2. The CDR3 length is 17 residues. Germline V gene lookup returns CDR1 SEHNR and CDR2 FQNEAQ (reference sequence). After removal of 5 bases from V and 5 bases from J, the junction contained 9 bases not matched to a gene. The DNA for the CDR3 is TGTGCCAGCAGCAAGTGGGGACTAGCGGGGGAAGGAGATACGCAGTATTTT. Its translation: CASSKWGLAGEGDTQYF.

This clonotype has more than one count but fewer than ten. The chain combines TRBV29-1 with TRBJ2-1, with D unresolved. Germline values: CDR1 SQVTM, CDR2 ANQGSEA. Between the trimmed V and J ends, which lost 5 bases and 5 bases, there was a span of 16 bases. This CDR3 is 14 amino acids long. In DNA form, the CDR3 reads TGCAGCGTTCCTCGGCCAGCTTATAACAATGAGCAGTTCTTC. This gives the protein CSVPRPAYNNEQFF.

This clonotype showed up many times. The chain combines TRBV6-1 with TRBJ1-1, with a possible D match to TRBD1 (6 bases). Trimming pared 10 bases from V and 2 bases from J, leaving 14 bases between. The germline CDR1 and CDR2 sequences are MNHNS and SASEGT. This CDR3 is built from 13 residues. CDR3 nucleotides: TGTGCCACCTTGACAGGTGTTAACACTGAAGCTTTCTTT. Translating it yields CATLTGVNTEAFF.

The chain couples TRBV4-1 to TRBJ1-1; no clear D. The CDR3 loop spans 15 amino acids. The ends were cut back, 1 base at V and 0 bases at J, with 9 bases in the middle. Germline CDR1 is MGHRA and CDR2 is YSYEKL. CDR3 coding DNA: TGCGCCAGCAGCCAAGTGGTCGCTATGAACACTGAAGCTTTCTTT. Translating gives CASSQVVAMNTEAFF.

J is TRBJ2-1 and V is TRBV29-1, with D possibly matching TRBD1 (6 bases). The germline V and J ends were trimmed by 5 bases and 9 bases, with 14 bases remaining between them. Germline CDR1 and CDR2: SQVTM and ANQGSEA. This CDR3 comprises 12 residues. CDR3 coding DNA: TGCAGCGTTTCGACAGGTGGGATTGAGCAGTTCTTC. Protein sequence: CSVSTGGIEQFF.

The chain employs TRBV5-1 and TRBJ1-3; possibly TRBD1 for D (5 bases). The CDR3 length is 16 residues. The V gene's germline CDR1 is SGHRS and CDR2 YFSETQ. Between the trimmed V and J ends, which lost 0 bases and 2 bases, there was a span of 12 bases. The chain's CDR3 is CASSLDGGSAGNTIYF. CDR3 sequence (DNA): TGCGCCAGCAGCTTGGACGGGGGAAGCGCTGGAAACACCATATATTTT.

The DNA for the CDR3 is TGTGCCAGCACCCAACCCCCACAACGGTATCTAGCGGGACGGGTAGGGGGAGAGACCCAGTACTTC. Translated, it gives CASTQPPQRYLAGRVGGETQYF. The chain uses TRBV12-3 or TRBV12-4 and TRBJ2-5, with 9 bases that match TRBD2. The ends lost 7 bases at V and 4 bases at J; junction bases unmatched: 31. The length of the CDR3 is 22 residues.

This clonotype was counted at least ten times. This may come from a read error, since a much larger clone is one base off. This chain links TRBV11-2 with TRBJ1-2; TRBD1 agrees at 8 bases. The V gene's germline CDR1 is SGHAT and CDR2 FQNNGV. The junction had 2 bases not matched to a gene; V was cut back by 5 bases and J by 0 bases. The CDR3 contains 14 residues. The CDR3 protein is CASSPQGANYGYTF. CDR3 sequence (DNA): TGTGCCAGCAGCCCACAGGGGGCTAACTATGGCTACACCTTC.

Note on this clonotype: One end of the junction fails to match germline, which may point to a read error. This rearrangement joins TRBV2 to TRBJ1-4, with TRBD1 matching 7 bases. This CDR3 region has 15 residues. Germline V CDR1 and CDR2: SNHLY, FYNNEI. The DNA of the CDR3 is TGTGCCAGCACTCCAGGGGGTGCAACTAATGGAAAACTGTTTTTT. Protein product: CASTPGGATNGKLFF.